Presented here are 11 T cell receptor beta chains from one specimen sequenced in a study of T cells in Graves' hyperthyroidism and ophthalmopathy. Amplified TCR beta CDR3 regions derived from RNA transcripts. HTBI primers were used for first-round RT-PCR of the TCR CDR3. TCRdb processed the multiplex PCR reads anew with MiXCR; each CDR3 protein has one entry. The data show 500,000 to 600,000 distinct CDR3 sequences, about 46% seen once. The specimen was peripheral blood or thyroid tissue (not recorded which). These receptors all come from an adult woman with Graves' disease, either hyperthyroidism or ophthalmopathy (not recorded which).

The chain joins TRBV7-9 to TRBJ2-7; weak D call: TRBD2 (6 bases). The ends were cut back, 8 bases at V and 0 bases at J, with 11 bases in the middle. The CDR3 extends over 13 amino acids. Germline V gives CDR1 SEHNR, CDR2 FQNEAQ (reference sequence). The CDR3 sequence is CASRDSLSYEQYF. CDR3 in DNA: TGTGCCAGCCGGGACTCCCTCTCCTACGAGCAGTACTTC. Using reference TRBV7-9 and TRBJ2-7 for the parts outside the CDR3, the full variable domain is DTGVSQNPRHKITKRGQNVTFRCDPISEHNRLYWYRQTLGQGPEFLTYFQNEAQLEKSRLLSDRFSAERPKGSFSTLEIQRTEQGDSAMYLCASRDSLSYEQYFGPGTRLTVT.

J is TRBJ2-6 and V is TRBV6-1; 8 bases are shared with TRBD1. Germline-derived CDR1 and CDR2 are MNHNS and SASEGT. The CDR3 is 15 amino acids. J was trimmed by 1 base and V by 8 bases; bases with no gene match: 4. The CDR3 spells CASGTGNSGANVLTF. CDR3 bases: TGTGCCAGCGGGACAGGCAATTCTGGGGCCAACGTCCTGACTTTC.

The chain employs TRBV5-5 and TRBJ1-1; 7 bases are shared with TRBD1. Germline CDR1 reads SGHKS; CDR2 reads YYEKEE (reference sequence). The CDR3 has 15 residues. Losses at the gene ends were 0 bases for V and 6 bases for J; bases not matched to a gene: 8. The CDR3 DNA is TGTGCCAGCAGCTTGGAGTCAGGGGGAACGGCTGAAGCTTTCTTT. Protein product: CASSLESGGTAEAFF.

V is TRBV7-2 and J is TRBJ2-7; a possible D gene is TRBD1 (6 bases). The end of the DNA aligns better with TRBJ2-5, so the J call may be wrong. The germline CDR1 and CDR2 sequences are SGHTA and FQGNSA. This CDR3 region has 14 residues. CDR3 bases: TGTGCCAGCGGGGGCATGACGGGACAAGAGACCCAGTACTTC. Encoded protein: CASGGMTGQETQYF.

Ten or more counts support this clonotype. The chain employs TRBV12-3 or TRBV12-4 and TRBJ1-5; 7 bases align to TRBD1. V shed 5 bases and J 7 bases; nucleotides not matched to a gene: 5. The CDR3 consists of 13 residues. The CDR3 bases are TGTGCCAGCAGTCGCCAGGGGGAACAGCCCCAGCATTTT. Translating it yields CASSRQGEQPQHF.

The V and J genes are TRBV5-1 and TRBJ2-7, with D maybe TRBD1 (5 bases). Germline CDR1 reads SGHRS; CDR2 reads YFSETQ. The ends were cut back, 0 bases at V and 5 bases at J, with 12 bases in the middle. This CDR3 has 14 amino acids. In DNA form, the CDR3 reads TGCGCCAGCAGCTTGGCTCAGGGTTTCGACGAGCAGTACTTC. Translation gives CASSLAQGFDEQYF. The variable domain in full, completed from reference TRBV5-1 and TRBJ2-7, reads KAGVTQTPRYLIKTRGQQVTLSCSPISGHRSVSWYQQTPGQGLQFLFEYFSETQRNKGNFPGRFSGRQFSNSRSEMNVSTLELGDSALYLCASSLAQGFDEQYFGPGTRLTVT.

This chain links TRBV7-2 with TRBJ2-7; no firm D call. Germline CDR1 reads SGHTA; CDR2 reads FQGNSA. The length of the CDR3 is 14 residues. V was pared by 3 bases and J by 2 bases, with 11 bases between. This CDR3 reads CASSFIRMPYEQYF. The CDR3 nucleotides read TGTGCCAGCAGCTTCATACGGATGCCCTACGAGCAGTACTTC.

The table lists this clonotype with many counts. CDR3 in DNA: TGTGCCAGCAGCTTAACCCTCCAGGACGGGAACACTGAAGCTTTCTTT. Residues: CASSLTLQDGNTEAFF. The chain combines TRBV7-3 with TRBJ1-1; no firm D call. Germline V lookup: CDR1 SGHTA, CDR2 FQGTGA. The length of the CDR3 is 16 residues. V lost 0 bases and J lost 1, with 12 bases in between.

The chain combines TRBV7-8 with TRBJ1-5; D remains ambiguous. The CDR3 loop spans 14 amino acids. Trimming left V 6 bases short and J 4 bases short, with 13 bases between. Germline V CDR1 and CDR2: SGHVS, FQNEAQ. The CDR3 sequence is CASSFAAGNQPQHF. Here the CDR3 DNA reads TGTGCCAGCAGTTTTGCCGCCGGGAATCAGCCCCAGCATTTT.

This clonotype was seen a handful of times. This chain links TRBV10-3 with TRBJ2-7; 7 nucleotides line up with TRBD2. V lost 6 bases and J lost 5; bases outside the gene matches: 7. Germline assignment: CDR1 ENHRY and CDR2 SYGVKD. The CDR3 is 13 amino acids. The CDR3 loop reads CAIRREGRNEQYF. The DNA of the CDR3 is TGTGCCATCAGGAGGGAGGGCCGTAACGAGCAGTACTTC.

About this clonotype itself: This may be a read error: a much more frequent sequence differs by one nucleotide. The V call is TRBV7-2, the J call TRBJ2-5; 10 bases fit TRBD2. V was pared by 4 bases and J by 4 bases, with 15 bases of the junction left unmatched. CDR1 is SGHTA and CDR2 is FQGNSA in the germline V gene. The length of the CDR3 is 18 residues. CDR3 sequence: CASSSSPTSKREGETQYF. The CDR3, as DNA: TGTGCCAGCAGCTCTTCTCCCACCTCGAAGCGGGAGGGAGAGACCCAGTACTTC.